This TCR beta chain was found in a study of blood T cells in healthy people across ages. With a J-beta primer mix and a sample-barcoded 5' primer, a second PCR ran about 6 to 11 cycles. TCRdb used MiXCR to reprocess the 5' RACE reads, holding one entry per CDR3 protein. The data hold around 1.1 million distinct CDR3 sequences, with roughly two fifths observed a single time. The V gene's germline CDR1 is ENHRY and CDR2 SYGVKD. Trimming took off 2 bases at V and 3 bases at J, with 17 bases between the two ends. The CDR3 spans 16 residues. Sequenced sample: blood. J is TRBJ2-7 and V is TRBV10-3; D is uncertain. The sequence came from a man aged 18 to 35 in good health. CDR3 sequence: CAISEAGLGSDYEQYF. The CDR3 DNA reads TGTGCCATCAGTGAGGCCGGGCTGGGATCCGACTACGAGCAGTACTTC.